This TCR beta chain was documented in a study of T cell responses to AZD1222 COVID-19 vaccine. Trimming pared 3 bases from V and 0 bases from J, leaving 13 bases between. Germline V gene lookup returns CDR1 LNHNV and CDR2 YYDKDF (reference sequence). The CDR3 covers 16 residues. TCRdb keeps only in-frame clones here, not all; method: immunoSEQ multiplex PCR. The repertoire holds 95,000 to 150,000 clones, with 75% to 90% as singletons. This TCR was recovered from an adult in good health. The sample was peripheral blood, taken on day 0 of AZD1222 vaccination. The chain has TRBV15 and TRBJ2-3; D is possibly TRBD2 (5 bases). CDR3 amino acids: CATSSSSGISTDTQYF. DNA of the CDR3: TGTGCCACCAGCAGCAGTTCGGGGATTAGCACAGATACGCAGTATTTT.